The 15 T cell receptor beta chains in this list originate from one sample, sequenced in a study of T cell clonality in common variable immunodeficiency. Sequenced by immunoSEQ multiplex PCR; TCRdb stores in-frame clones only, minus some. The sample contains approximately 50,000 clones, none occurring once; 2% to 2.5% lies in the top ten. Sequenced sample: peripheral blood mononuclear cells. Every receptor here comes from a person aged 18 to 75 in good health.

The sample holds many counts of this clone. The missing CDR3 end, 3 residues past where the read stops, is filled in from the germline J gene. The chain employs TRBV7-9 and TRBJ1-4; D gene ambiguous. CDR3 length: 14 residues. Germline V gene data show CDR1 as SEHNR and CDR2 as FQNEAQ (reference sequence). V gave up 2 bases and J gave up 6 bases, with 10 bases separating them. CDR3 DNA, as far as it was read: TGTGCCAGCAGCTTAAGCCAGGTCGATGAAAAA. Protein sequence: CASSLSQVDEK. The CDR3, in full, reads CASSLSQVDEKLFF.

This clone appeared many times. The sequence runs out 3 residues before the end of the CDR3; the remainder is reconstructed from the germline J gene. The chain employs TRBV6-2 or TRBV6-3 and TRBJ1-2; D remains unclear. V was pared by 8 bases and J by 4 bases, with 20 bases between. CDR1 MNHEY and CDR2 SVGEGT come from the germline V gene. This CDR3 has 15 amino acids. The CDR3 protein is CASRLLRHTVYGYTF. The part of the CDR3 DNA that was read is TGTGCCAGCCGTCTTCTTCGACACACTGTCTATGGC.

This clone was counted at least ten times. The read ends 3 residues early relative to the CDR3; the germline J gene fills the gap. The chain recombines TRBV7-3 with TRBJ2-2; D possibly corresponds to TRBD1 (6 bases). Trimming shortened V by 3 bases and J by 4 bases, and 9 bases separated the two germline ends. Germline CDR1 reads SGHTA; CDR2 reads FQGTGA. The CDR3 covers 14 residues. The CDR3 bases that were read are TGTGCCAGCAGCTTTGGGACACCCACCGGGGAG. It specifies CASSFGTPTGE. The full CDR3 is CASSFGTPTGELFF.

This clone was seen many times. The missing CDR3 end, 3 residues past where the read stops, is filled in from the germline J gene. The chain employs TRBV30 and TRBJ1-3; D remains ambiguous. Trimming cost V 0 bases and J 1 base, with 10 bases left between them. Germline CDR1 and CDR2: GTSNPN and SVGIG (reference sequence). The CDR3 sequence is 15 residues long. The sequenced CDR3 bases are TGTGCCTGGAGTGTTCAGGTTTGGTCTGGAAACACC. Protein sequence: CAWSVQVWSGNT. The entire CDR3 is CAWSVQVWSGNTIYF.

In its sample, this clone was seen many times. The read ends 3 residues before the CDR3 terminus; that terminus is restored from the germline J gene. This chain joins TRBV4-1 and TRBJ1-2; 10 nucleotides align to TRBD1. Germline trimming cut 4 bases from V and 6 bases from J; bases unmatched to any gene: 14. This CDR3 comprises 17 residues. Germline values: CDR1 MGHRA, CDR2 YSYEKL. The CDR3: CASSPPGTGASRNGYTF. The sequenced CDR3 bases are TGCGCCAGCAGCCCCCCCGGGACAGGGGCTAGTCGGAATGGC.

As regards this clone: Read data end 3 residues before the CDR3 end; the end is taken from the germline J gene. The chain has TRBV19 and TRBJ2-7; unclear D gene. Looked up from germline, CDR1 is LNHDA and CDR2 is SQIVND (reference sequence). The V gene lost 4 bases and the J gene lost 2 bases, with 3 bases spanning the gap. The length of the CDR3 is 11 residues. CDR3 loop: CASSTTYEQYF. Partial CDR3 DNA: TGTGCCAGTAGTACCACCTACGAG.

CDR3 DNA, as far as it was read: TGTGCCAGCAGTCCCCTCCGGACAGGAGCCTACGAG. As protein: CASSPLRTGAYE. The whole CDR3 reads CASSPLRTGAYEQYF. J is TRBJ2-7 and V is TRBV2; TRBD1 matches 7 bases. The sequence runs out 3 residues before the end of the CDR3; the remainder is reconstructed from the germline J gene. After removal of 5 bases from V and 2 bases from J, the junction contained 9 bases not matched to a gene. Germline-derived CDR1 and CDR2 are SNHLY and FYNNEI. The CDR3 loop spans 15 amino acids.

This clone was observed many times. The DNA ends 3 residues before the CDR3 does, and the rest of the CDR3 is filled in from the germline J gene. The chain has TRBV7-9 and TRBJ1-1; 7 bases agree with TRBD1. Germline V CDR1 and CDR2: SEHNR, FQNEAQ (reference sequence). CDR3 length equals 13 residues. The CDR3: CASSLAYSRGAFF. The sequenced CDR3 bases are TGTGCCAGCAGCTTAGCCTATTCCAGGGGG. Full variable domain (rest looked up from reference TRBV7-9 and TRBJ1-1): DTGVSQNPRHKITKRGQNVTFRCDPISEHNRLYWYRQTLGQGPEFLTYFQNEAQLEKSRLLSDRFSAERPKGSFSTLEIQRTEQGDSAMYLCASSLAYSRGAFFGQGTRLTVV.

This clone was seen at least ten times. The read ends 3 residues early relative to the CDR3; the germline J gene fills the gap. The chain is built from TRBV7-2 and TRBJ2-7; TRBD2 might be the D (6 bases). V lost 0 bases to trimming and J lost 3 bases, with 15 bases between them. Germline V CDR1 and CDR2: SGHTA, FQGNSA. The CDR3 loop spans 16 amino acids. CDR3 in amino acids: CASSLAGSGESYEQYF. The sequenced CDR3 bases are TGTGCCAGCAGCTTAGCGGGGTCGGGGGAGAGCTACGAG.

In this sample, this clone turned up many times. The CDR3 end falls 3 residues outside the read, so it is completed with the germline J gene. V is TRBV2 and J is TRBJ2-1; 11 bases line up with TRBD2. The V segment lost 5 bases and the J segment 4 bases; nucleotides outside the gene matches: 10. Germline values: CDR1 SNHLY, CDR2 FYNNEI. This CDR3 has 17 amino acids. The CDR3 bases that were read are TGTGCCAGCAGTTCTCTCCTCGGGACTAGCGGTTACAATGAG. Translated: CASSSLLGTSGYNE. The full CDR3 protein is CASSSLLGTSGYNEQFF.

This clone has a count of ten or more. With the read ending 3 residues before the CDR3 end, the germline J gene is used to fill in that end. The chain is built from TRBV19 and TRBJ1-1; 7 nucleotides agree with TRBD1. Germline CDR1 LNHDA, CDR2 SQIVND (reference sequence). This CDR3 is 12 amino acids long. Incomplete CDR3 DNA: TGTGCCAGTAGTCTTGGACAGGTGGTG. Translating it yields CASSLGQVV. The entire CDR3 reads CASSLGQVVAFF.

This clone occurred many times. The missing CDR3 end, 3 residues past where the read stops, is filled in from the germline J gene. The chain combines TRBV5-1 with TRBJ2-5; weak D call: TRBD1 (6 bases). The germline V and J ends were trimmed by 6 bases and 4 bases, with 19 bases remaining between them. There are 15 residues in the CDR3. Per the germline V gene, CDR1 is SGHRS and CDR2 is YFSETQ. The CDR3 bases that were read are TGCGCCAGCATGTCCCGAACAGGGAGTGGAGAGACC. Translating gives CASMSRTGSGET. The complete CDR3 reads CASMSRTGSGETQYF.

This clone was recorded at least ten times. The read terminates 3 residues before the CDR3 end, so the remaining end is supplied by the germline J gene. The chain has TRBV10-3 and TRBJ2-2; D is unresolved. This CDR3 is 14 amino acids long. Germline V gene sequence: CDR1 ENHRY, CDR2 SYGVKD. The V gene lost 4 bases and the J gene lost 1 base, with 7 bases spanning the gap. CDR3 bases read: TGTGCCATCAGTGCCCCAGAGAACACCGGGGAG. As protein: CAISAPENTGE. In full, the CDR3 reads CAISAPENTGELFF.

To note about this clone: With the read ending 3 residues before the CDR3 end, the germline J gene is used to fill in that end. The rearrangement links TRBV7-9 to TRBJ2-7; 7 bases line up with TRBD1. V was pared by 4 bases and J by 1 base, with 4 bases of the junction left unmatched. Germline CDR1 reads SEHNR; CDR2 reads FQNEAQ (reference sequence). The CDR3 is 14 residues long. This chain's CDR3 is CASSSGTVSYEQYF. Incomplete CDR3 DNA: TGTGCCAGCAGCTCCGGGACAGTTTCCTACGAG. Full variable domain (outside the CDR3, taken from reference TRBV7-9 and TRBJ2-7): DTGVSQNPRHKITKRGQNVTFRCDPISEHNRLYWYRQTLGQGPEFLTYFQNEAQLEKSRLLSDRFSAERPKGSFSTLEIQRTEQGDSAMYLCASSSGTVSYEQYFGPGTRLTVT.

This clone appeared many times. Read coverage stops 3 residues before the CDR3 terminus; the germline J gene supplies the remainder. The J gene is TRBJ1-5, the V gene TRBV7-2; possible D gene TRBD1, 5 bases. The CDR3 sequence is 17 residues long. The germline CDR1 and CDR2 sequences are SGHTA and FQGNSA. Here the CDR3 reads CASSLAQGTSGRAPQHF. The covered CDR3 bases are TGTGCCAGCAGCTTAGCGCAAGGGACTAGCGGGAGGGCCCCC.